This T cell receptor beta chain derives from a study of response to subunit inactivated influenza vaccine. The CDR3 spans 13 residues. Trimming cost V 2 bases and J 4 bases, with 9 bases left between them. The germline gives CDR1 LNHDA, CDR2 SQIVND (reference sequence). TCRdb re-derived calls from the RT-PCR reads in MiXCR, one entry per CDR3 protein. The data show roughly 500,000 distinct CDR3 sequences, approximately 22% seen once. Only one count was recorded for this clonotype. These data also featured in a second study, about T cells expressing NK-cell markers. That paper states: UMIs were included in TCR beta cDNA generated by 5'RACE template switching. According to the study, TCR beta repertoires originated from sorted CD3+CD56+NKG2C+, CD3+CD56+NKG2C- and CD3+CD56-NKG2C+ T cells. It remained uncertain whether the expanded NKG2C+ T cell clones were specific for HCMV antigens.

V is TRBV19 and J is TRBJ2-7; unclear D gene. The sample in question was CD4+ T cells sorted from PBMCs, obtained 12 days after vaccination. This TCR came from a man in his fifties who received an inactivated influenza vaccine. The CDR3 DNA reads as TGTGCCAGTAGTATATTAATTTCGTACGAGCAGTACTTC. Its protein product is CASSILISYEQYF.